Below, 13 T cell receptor beta chains from the same sample are listed, as sequenced in a study of shared clonotypes between healthy human individuals. Assay: immunoSEQ multiplex PCR; the TCRdb copy retains only in-frame clones and omits some. The sample yields about 510,000 clones, about 96% seen once. The sequenced material came from naive CD4+ T cells sorted from blood. Subset here: CD45RA+ positively selected. Source of these receptors: a woman under 40 in good health.

The gene calls are TRBV6-1 and TRBJ2-7, with TRBD2 matching over 9 bases. The junction had 3 bases not matched to a gene; V was cut back by 4 bases and J by 2 bases. The CDR3 loop spans 14 amino acids. Germline lookup yields CDR1 MNHNS and CDR2 SASEGT. CDR3 coding DNA: TGTGCCAGCAGTGGCTTAGCGGGAGCCTACGAGCAGTACTTC. Translation gives CASSGLAGAYEQYF.

The V gene is TRBV18, the J gene TRBJ1-3; 10 positions match TRBD1. With 3 bases clipped from V and 2 bases from J, the junction kept 1 base outside the gene matches. The CDR3 covers 15 residues. CDR1 is KGHSH and CDR2 is LQKENI in the germline V gene. The CDR3 region is CASSPGTGAGNTIYF. For the CDR3, the DNA is TGTGCCAGCTCACCCGGGACAGGGGCTGGAAACACCATATATTTT.

The chain employs TRBV29-1 and TRBJ1-2; tentative D call: TRBD1 (6 bases). The germline V gene encodes CDR1 SQVTM and CDR2 ANQGSEA. V was trimmed by 1 base and J by 2 bases, leaving 14 bases between them. This CDR3 spans 15 amino acids. The CDR3 coding sequence is TGCAGCGTTGAAGGCCCTTCGGGGGCGAACTATGGCTACACCTTC. Protein sequence: CSVEGPSGANYGYTF. Full variable domain (remainder filled in from reference TRBV29-1 and TRBJ1-2): SAVISQKPSRDICQRGTSLTIQCQVDSQVTMMFWYRQQPGQSLTLIATANQGSEATYESGFVIDKFPISRPNLTFSTLTVSNMSPEDSSIYLCSVEGPSGANYGYTFGSGTRLTVV.

The chain has TRBV6-6 and TRBJ1-2, with a tentative D call TRBD1 (6 bases). The CDR3 covers 15 residues. In germline, CDR1 is MNHNY, CDR2 SVGAGI (reference sequence). The V and J ends lost 2 bases and 3 bases respectively, with 13 bases between them. The CDR3 region is CASSYPNREDYGYTF. CDR3 in DNA: TGTGCCAGCAGTTACCCGAACAGGGAAGACTATGGCTACACCTTC.

The rearrangement links TRBV6-6 to TRBJ1-5; D perhaps matches TRBD1 (5 bases). Trimming cost V 5 bases and J 5 bases, with 10 bases left between them. Germline V gene sequence: CDR1 MNHNY, CDR2 SVGAGI (reference sequence). The CDR3 has 13 residues. CDR3 loop: CASSRGGDQPQHF. The CDR3 bases are TGTGCCAGCAGTCGGGGGGGAGATCAGCCCCAGCATTTT.

In DNA, the CDR3 is TGTGCCAGCAGCTTAAGGGGACAGGAGCCCGAAGAGCAGTACTTC. It yields the protein CASSLRGQEPEEQYF. V is TRBV7-9 and J is TRBJ2-5; 8 bases fit TRBD1. CDR1 and CDR2 from the germline V gene are SEHNR and FQNEAQ (reference sequence). CDR3 length: 15 residues. J lost 11 bases, V lost 2 bases, and 13 bases had no gene match.

This clone appeared a single time. The V call is TRBV19, the J call TRBJ1-4; D may be TRBD1 (5 bases). Germline CDR1 is LNHDA and CDR2 is SQIVND (reference sequence). Trimming took 6 bases from V and 0 from J, leaving 8 bases between them. This CDR3 has 14 amino acids. CDR3 coding DNA: TGTGCCAGTAGAGCGACAGCAACTAATGAAAAACTGTTTTTT. It encodes CASRATATNEKLFF.

The chain carries TRBV28 and TRBJ2-7, with D hard to call. This CDR3 spans 12 amino acids. Germline lookup yields CDR1 MDHEN and CDR2 SYDVKM. The germline V and J ends were trimmed by 6 bases and 5 bases, with 11 bases remaining between them. The CDR3 DNA is TGTGCCAGCAGCCAAGGACGGGACGAGCAGTACTTC. Translation: CASSQGRDEQYF.

On this clone: The sample has other DNA sequences that encode this CDR3 too. The DNA for the CDR3 is TGTGCCAGCAGCTTAGTCTCTGGGGCCAACGTCCTGACTTTC. Amino acid sequence: CASSLVSGANVLTF. The chain has TRBV7-9 and TRBJ2-6, with D hard to call. The V end lost 1 base, the J end lost 0 bases, and 1 base lay between the germline ends. CDR3 length: 14 residues. Germline assignment: CDR1 SEHNR and CDR2 FQNEAQ (reference sequence). The variable domain in full, completed from reference TRBV7-9 and TRBJ2-6, reads DTGVSQNPRHKITKRGQNVTFRCDPISEHNRLYWYRQTLGQGPEFLTYFQNEAQLEKSRLLSDRFSAERPKGSFSTLEIQRTEQGDSAMYLCASSLVSGANVLTFGAGSRLTVL.

The rearrangement links TRBV11-3 to TRBJ2-7, with 8 bases fitting TRBD2. The CDR3 is 15 amino acids. In germline, CDR1 is SGHNT, CDR2 YENEEA. V lost 5 bases and J lost 3; bases outside the gene matches: 9. The CDR3 loop reads CASSPLLAEGYEQYF. DNA for the CDR3: TGTGCCAGCAGCCCACTACTAGCGGAGGGCTACGAGCAGTACTTC. Full variable domain (missing parts from reference TRBV11-3 and TRBJ2-7): EAGVVQSPRYKIIEKKQPVAFWCNPISGHNTLYWYLQNLGQGPELLIRYENEEAVDDSQLPKDRFSAERLKGVDSTLKIQPAELGDSAVYLCASSPLLAEGYEQYFGPGTRLTVT.

V and J are TRBV27 and TRBJ1-1; D not certain. Germline-derived CDR1 and CDR2 are MNHEY and SMNVEV (reference sequence). Trimming shortened V by 2 bases and J by 8 bases, and 15 bases separated the two germline ends. The CDR3 contains 14 residues. For the CDR3, the DNA is TGTGCCAGCAGTTTAGGGGTCGCCCGCGCCGAAGCTTTCTTT. Amino acid sequence: CASSLGVARAEAFF.

This clone was picked up one time. V gene TRBV6-5 combines with J gene TRBJ2-7, with D tentatively TRBD1 (6 bases). V was clipped by 6 bases and J by 4 bases, with 16 bases between them. The CDR3 loop spans 14 amino acids. In germline, CDR1 is MNHEY, CDR2 SVGAGI. In nucleotides, the CDR3 is TGTGCCAGCAGGACCGGGACATCGAAATACGAGCAGTACTTC. Amino acid sequence: CASRTGTSKYEQYF.

The count of this clone is one. The chain couples TRBV5-4 to TRBJ2-1, with a tentative D call TRBD1 (5 bases). The V end lost 1 base, the J end lost 8 bases, and 19 bases lay between the germline ends. Per the germline V gene, CDR1 is SGHNT and CDR2 is YYREEE (reference sequence). The length of the CDR3 is 16 residues. The CDR3 coding sequence is TGTGCCAGCAGCTTGCCGATGACAGCTGCCCTCGATGAGCAGTTCTTC. It specifies CASSLPMTAALDEQFF. Supplemented by reference TRBV5-4 and TRBJ2-1, the full variable domain reads ETGVTQSPTHLIKTRGQQVTLRCSSQSGHNTVSWYQQALGQGPQFIFQYYREEENGRGNFPPRFSGLQFPNYSSELNVNALELDDSALYLCASSLPMTAALDEQFFGPGTRLTVL.